The 21 T cell receptor beta chains in this list originate from one sample, sequenced in a study of CD8 T cells in Susac syndrome. After extraction with the RNeasy kit, roughly 0.45 to 1 ug of the RNA was reverse transcribed using random hexamers. TCRdb analysed the immunoSEQ multiplex PCR reads with MiXCR anew, one entry per CDR3 protein. The table lists around 120,000 distinct CDR3 sequences, roughly 93% of them singletons, with roughly 0.094% in the top ten. Specimen: CD4+ T cells from PBMCs. Receptors originate from a human donor with multiple sclerosis.

This chain joins TRBV30 and TRBJ1-1; 7 positions agree with TRBD1. The germline V gene has CDR1 GTSNPN and CDR2 SVGIG (reference sequence). This CDR3 has 13 residues. After removal of 4 bases from V and 4 bases from J, the junction contained 6 bases not matched to a gene. The CDR3 sequence is CAWTEGAGTEAFF. CDR3 in DNA: TGTGCCTGGACCGAGGGGGCTGGCACTGAAGCTTTCTTT.

The chain couples TRBV5-4 to TRBJ1-1, with D unclear. Trimming stripped 0 bases from V and 4 bases from J, with 7 bases between. Germline lookup yields CDR1 SGHNT and CDR2 YYREEE (reference sequence). The CDR3 covers 13 residues. The CDR3 sequence is CASSLGGVTEAFF. CDR3 DNA sequence: TGTGCCAGCAGCTTGGGGGGAGTCACTGAAGCTTTCTTT.

The chain links TRBV20-1 to TRBJ1-2; TRBD1 matches 9 bases. The CDR3 is 15 amino acids. CDR1 is DFQATT and CDR2 is SNEGSKA in the germline V gene (reference sequence). Trimming took 6 bases from V and 2 from J; bases not matched to a gene: 10. As DNA, the CDR3 is TGCAGTGCCCTCATCCCGGGACAGGGAAACTATGGCTACACCTTC. This translates into CSALIPGQGNYGYTF.

This rearrangement joins TRBV20-1 to TRBJ2-1; 8 positions match TRBD1. With V trimmed by 6 bases and J by 7 bases, 14 bases remained unmatched. Germline V gene sequence: CDR1 DFQATT, CDR2 SNEGSKA (reference sequence). There are 15 residues in the CDR3. CDR3: CSAPSTGGIRNEQFF. The CDR3 DNA reads TGCAGTGCCCCAAGTACAGGGGGGATTCGGAATGAGCAGTTCTTC.

The V and J genes are TRBV5-1 and TRBJ1-1; 7 bases fit TRBD1. CDR3 length: 14 amino acids. Germline trimming cut 4 bases from V and 4 bases from J; bases unmatched to any gene: 7. Germline CDR1 is SGHRS and CDR2 is YFSETQ. This CDR3 is CASSISTGSTEAFF. CDR3 in DNA: TGCGCCAGCAGCATATCGACAGGGAGCACTGAAGCTTTCTTT.

The chain joins TRBV3-1 to TRBJ2-1; no firm D call. Trimming left V 2 bases short and J 9 bases short, with 17 bases between. The CDR3 consists of 15 residues. Germline CDR1 LGHDT, CDR2 YNNKEL (reference sequence). The CDR3 coding sequence is TGTGCCAGCAGCCAATATACCTCTACATTAGGTGAGCAGTTCTTC. Translated, it gives CASSQYTSTLGEQFF.

The chain employs TRBV28 and TRBJ1-1; maybe TRBD1 (6 bases). CDR1 and CDR2 (germline): MDHEN, SYDVKM. The CDR3 runs 15 residues. The V end lost 3 bases, the J end lost 1 base, and 12 bases lay between the germline ends. This chain's CDR3 is CASSLPTGGNTEAFF. Here the CDR3 DNA reads TGTGCCAGCAGTTTGCCGACAGGAGGGAACACTGAAGCTTTCTTT.

In its sample, this clonotype was seen a few times. The chain couples TRBV12-3 or TRBV12-4 to TRBJ2-3, with 7 bases aligning to TRBD1. The CDR3 is 15 amino acids. Losses at the gene ends were 7 bases for V and 5 bases for J; bases not matched to a gene: 12. CDR3 loop: CASTIDDRDGDTQYF. DNA for the CDR3: TGTGCCAGCACCATCGACGACAGGGATGGAGATACGCAGTATTTT.

The rearrangement links TRBV5-4 to TRBJ1-3, with D possibly matching TRBD1 (5 bases). The CDR3 totals 15 residues. Deletions cut 2 bases from V and 4 bases from J, with 13 bases between. The germline CDR1 and CDR2 sequences are SGHNT and YYREEE (reference sequence). CDR3 nucleotide sequence: TGTGCCAGCAGCTTACTAGGGGATTCAGGAAACACCATATATTTT. This codes for CASSLLGDSGNTIYF. Supplemented by reference TRBV5-4 and TRBJ1-3, the full variable domain reads ETGVTQSPTHLIKTRGQQVTLRCSSQSGHNTVSWYQQALGQGPQFIFQYYREEENGRGNFPPRFSGLQFPNYSSELNVNALELDDSALYLCASSLLGDSGNTIYFGEGSWLTVV.

J is TRBJ2-7 and V is TRBV11-2; no firm D call. Germline CDR1 is SGHAT and CDR2 is FQNNGV. The V end was cut by 2 bases, the J end by 0 bases, with 5 bases between. The CDR3 is 13 residues long. The CDR3 bases are TGTGCCAGCAGCTTATCTAGCTCCTACGAGCAGTACTTC. This codes for CASSLSSSYEQYF.

The rearrangement links TRBV4-3 to TRBJ2-7; possibly TRBD1 or TRBD2 for D (5 bases each). Germline V gene sequence: CDR1 LGHNA, CDR2 YSLEER. V shed 3 bases and J shed 3 bases, with 12 bases lying between them. CDR3 length: 14 amino acids. The CDR3 reads CASSQEDKFYEQYF. The CDR3 nucleotides read TGCGCCAGCAGCCAGGAGGACAAGTTCTACGAGCAGTACTTC.

The CDR3 here is CASSPRRAFTEAFF. The CDR3 region has the DNA TGCGCCAGCAGCCCCCGGAGAGCCTTCACTGAAGCTTTCTTT. The V and J genes are TRBV5-1 and TRBJ1-1; D is unresolved. Trimming cost V 4 bases and J 4 bases, with 14 bases left between them. CDR3 length: 14 amino acids. In germline, CDR1 is SGHRS, CDR2 YFSETQ.

The chain is built from TRBV5-8 and TRBJ1-2, with D uncertain. Per the germline V gene, CDR1 is SGHTS and CDR2 is YDEGEE. The CDR3 extends over 14 amino acids. Between the trimmed V and J ends, which lost 3 bases and 7 bases, there was a span of 16 bases. The CDR3 coding sequence is TGTGCCAGCAGCTGGGGTCCCCGGAAAGGTGGCTACACCTTC. Translation gives CASSWGPRKGGYTF.

The chain links TRBV20-1 to TRBJ2-7; 8 bases line up with TRBD2. This CDR3 region has 14 residues. The germline gives CDR1 DFQATT, CDR2 SNEGSKA (reference sequence). Trimming at V came to 3 bases and at J to 1 base, leaving 5 bases not matched to a gene. CDR3 residues: CSARQAGESYEQYF. In DNA, the CDR3 is TGCAGTGCTAGGCAAGCGGGGGAGTCCTACGAGCAGTACTTC.

The chain is built from TRBV9 and TRBJ2-4; D might be TRBD2 (5 bases). This CDR3 spans 13 amino acids. V dropped 0 bases and J dropped 8 bases, with 9 bases sitting between them. CDR1 is SGDLS and CDR2 is YYNGEE in the germline V gene. The CDR3 nucleotides are TGTGCCAGCAGCGTAGGAGGGAGAGACATTCAGTACTTC. It translates to CASSVGGRDIQYF.

The CDR3 is CASSLNGYSNQPQHF. The CDR3 nucleotides read TGTGCCAGCAGTTTAAATGGCTATAGCAATCAGCCCCAGCATTTT. This chain connects TRBV27 to TRBJ1-5; D not resolved. The CDR3 is made up of 15 amino acids. Trimming pared 2 bases from V and 0 bases from J, leaving 8 bases between. Germline V gives CDR1 MNHEY, CDR2 SMNVEV (reference sequence).

This chain joins TRBV7-6 and TRBJ2-3; TRBD2 aligns across 9 bases. V dropped 4 bases and J dropped 2; count of bases not matched to a gene: 1. The V gene's germline CDR1 is SGHVS and CDR2 FNYEAQ. CDR3 length: 14 amino acids. The CDR3 reads CASSSSGVTDTQYF. In nucleotides, the CDR3 is TGTGCCAGCAGCTCTAGCGGGGTCACAGATACGCAGTATTTT.

The gene calls are TRBV6-2 or TRBV6-3 and TRBJ2-7, with D tentatively TRBD1 (5 bases). V gave up 6 bases and J gave up 0 bases, with 6 bases separating them. The CDR3 loop spans 12 amino acids. Germline lookup yields CDR1 MNHEY and CDR2 SVGEGT. CDR3 protein: CASRDTSYEQYF. The CDR3 bases are TGTGCCAGCAGGGACACCTCCTACGAGCAGTACTTC.

The V and J genes are TRBV5-6 and TRBJ1-2; weak D call: TRBD1 (5 bases). Germline V gene lookup returns CDR1 SGHDT and CDR2 YYEEEE. The CDR3 totals 13 residues. The V and J ends lost 0 bases and 4 bases respectively, with 7 bases between them. The CDR3 region is CASSLVGGYGYTF. For the CDR3, the DNA is TGTGCCAGCAGCTTGGTGGGGGGCTATGGCTACACCTTC.

V usage is TRBV12-3 or TRBV12-4 and J usage is TRBJ1-5; no clear D gene. V lost 2 bases and J lost 4, with 6 bases in between. The CDR3 is 13 amino acids. The CDR3 DNA is TGTGCCAGCAGTTTATTACAGAATCAGCCCCAGCATTTT. Its protein product is CASSLLQNQPQHF.

This chain joins TRBV30 and TRBJ1-2; 10 bases match TRBD1. The trim removed 3 bases at V and 0 bases at J, leaving 10 bases unmatched. The CDR3 sequence is 17 residues long. Germline CDR1 reads GTSNPN; CDR2 reads SVGIG (reference sequence). The CDR3 spells CAWRGTGTGASNYGYTF. The CDR3 DNA is TGTGCCTGGAGGGGAACCGGGACAGGGGCTTCTAACTATGGCTACACCTTC.